This T cell receptor beta chain was found in a study of control samples from healthy donors and cancer patients. Libraries were prepared by immunoSEQ multiplex PCR; TCRdb keeps only in-frame clonotypes and omits some of them. The repertoire holds 170,000 or so clones, with over 85% as singletons. CDR3 length: 17 amino acids. Trimming at V came to 4 bases and at J to 7 bases, leaving 14 bases not matched to a gene. Per the germline V gene, CDR1 is SGHRS and CDR2 is YFSETQ. The clonotype comes from a man in his late teens or twenties in good health. Sequencing was performed on blood. The genes are TRBV5-1 and TRBJ2-1, with 10 positions matching TRBD2. CDR3: CASSPIEGQRGGNEQFF. Written as DNA, the CDR3 is TGCGCCAGCAGCCCCATAGAGGGGCAGCGGGGGGGGAATGAGCAGTTCTTC.